The rows below give T cell receptor beta chains drawn from one sample of a study of PD-1 blockade in mismatch repair-deficient tumors. Clones were sequenced by immunoSEQ multiplex PCR, and TCRdb holds only the in-frame ones, with some missing. The data contain some 110,000 clones, more than 60% of them singletons. The sample consisted of peripheral blood, taken about 60 weeks after starting pembrolizumab. Receptor source: an adult with mismatch repair-deficient cancer. Both conserved end residues are trimmed from each CDR3. The order of the fields is V gene, CDR3 protein.

>TRBV4-1
ASSLRTSSYNEQF
>TRBV2
ASSARELADTQY
>TRBV9
ASSLGLAEAWGGELF
>TRBV18
ASSPTDTQY
>TRBV11-2
ASSFSEEGWQPQH
>TRBV25-1
ASSVGGSHYEQY
>TRBV30
AWKNSRHGGYT
>TRBV7-9
ASGRQDYEQY
>TRBV4-2
ASSQYSGSYGYT
>TRBV9
ASSVAGGGTEAF
>TRBV6-1
ASSEKVGLEFSYEQY
>TRBV9
ASSVEGSGNQPQH
>TRBV10-2
ASTPYSSGRANEQY
>TRBV4-3
ASSQFLTASGSYEQY
>TRBV7-8
ASIWGASGGIQY
>TRBV7-8
ASSKTGGTYEQY
>TRBV19
ASSVDRANYGYT
>TRBV11-2
ASSQRVYNEQF
>TRBV30
AWSRRDGYT
>TRBV29-1
SSDVGNYGYT
>TRBV18
ASSPRGPEYSNQPQH
>TRBV18
ASSPVATRFYNEQF
>TRBV6-5
ASSRKSGSLNEQF
>TRBV19
ASSRGNPQETQY
>TRBV5-1
ASARTWDQPQH
>TRBV5-6
ASSLRGDATDTQY
>TRBV13
ASSLAQGKDTQY
>TRBV28
ASSGPGDYGYT
>TRBV18
ASSPPFQGTGNTIY
>TRBV12-5
ASGPPGQPYTGELF
>TRBV7-9
ASSLAGRAGEDEQY
>TRBV7-3
ASSLRRDGYNEQF
>TRBV19
ASSIRTTGSSYNEQF
>TRBV30
AWSLGVANEQY
>TRBV7-9
ASISGLAGADTQY
>TRBV10-3
AISRIPSGGNNEQF
>TRBV5-1
ASSLRDRGEQY
>TRBV2
ASSKGLAGGGETQY
>TRBV19
ASSPGQVIRDTQY
>TRBV19
ASSTPGMQETQY
>TRBV11-3
ASSDGYNEQF
>TRBV5-4
ASSFTGGPGTDTQY
>TRBV7-8
ASSRTSSGGYEQY
>TRBV11-3
ASSLEGQRNTEAF
>TRBV6-4
ASSGRGSNQPQH
>TRBV30
AWSVGWREDTDTQY
>TRBV30
AWSVRGVSETQY
>TRBV9
ASSVWRNGELF
>TRBV27
ASGRQGEVGNTIY
>TRBV10-3
AIRRTSELTDTQY
>TRBV5-6
ASSWGGQGLNYGYT
>TRBV19
ASTKGRSNTEAF
>TRBV19
ASSIDPAGGGTGELF
>TRBV6-5
ASMKQGSYGYT
>TRBV21-1
ASSRGAAGGPQETQY
>TRBV5-6
ASSMIGTSNEQY
>TRBV7-2
ASSAGWGTQETQY
>TRBV9
ASSDRTGELF
>TRBV2
ASNERTSTDTQY
>TRBV27
ASSFGQGQGVNTEAF